Following are 5 T cell receptor beta chains from one sample sequenced in a study of a mutant IDH1 vaccine in newly diagnosed glioma. The sample's time point: week 23, last vaccination. A 20-mer mutant IDH1 peptide at 300 ug was injected subcutaneously with topical imiquimod. Some clones are missing from TCRdb's copy, which holds only in-frame ones; the method was immunoSEQ multiplex PCR. The data show around 60,000 clones, more than 75% seen once. For these TCRs, the target antigens are not known. The specimen was PBMCs, collected from a glioma patient whose treatment included an IDH1 peptide vaccine. The receptors originated from a man in his thirties or forties with glioma.

V is TRBV20-1 and J is TRBJ1-1; D call uncertain. V was shortened by 5 bases and J by 1 base, with 5 bases between the two germline ends. Germline CDR1 reads DFQATT; CDR2 reads SNEGSKA (reference sequence). The CDR3 covers 11 residues. The CDR3 nucleotides are TGCAGTGCTCTCAAGAACACTGAAGCTTTCTTT. Its protein product is CSALKNTEAFF.

J is TRBJ2-7 and V is TRBV29-1; the D gene is possibly TRBD1 (6 bases). Trimming removed 6 bases from V and 2 bases from J, with 14 bases in between. Germline V gives CDR1 SQVTM, CDR2 ANQGSEA. The CDR3 contains 13 residues. The CDR3 DNA follows: TGCAGCGTAGTGACAGGTATTACCTACGAGCAGTACTTC. Protein sequence: CSVVTGITYEQYF.

The chain joins TRBV5-1 to TRBJ2-7, with 7 bases that match TRBD1. Per the germline V gene, CDR1 is SGHRS and CDR2 is YFSETQ. Trimming at V came to 1 base and at J to 3 bases, leaving 1 base not matched to a gene. The CDR3 runs 13 residues. CDR3 sequence: CASSLQGVYEQYF. The CDR3 nucleotides are TGCGCCAGCAGCTTGCAGGGGGTCTACGAGCAGTACTTC.

The chain has TRBV6-5 and TRBJ1-2; D uncertain. This CDR3 is 15 amino acids long. CDR1 is MNHEY and CDR2 is SVGAGI in the germline V gene. Trimming stripped 0 bases from V and 2 bases from J, with 10 bases between. CDR3 amino acids: CASSYSGLGNYGYTF. CDR3 nucleotides: TGTGCCAGCAGTTACTCTGGATTAGGGAACTATGGCTACACCTTC.

The chain links TRBV4-1 to TRBJ1-1, with D maybe TRBD1 (5 bases). Germline CDR1 is MGHRA and CDR2 is YSYEKL. This CDR3 has 17 amino acids. V lost 0 bases to trimming and J lost 0 bases, with 14 bases between them. CDR3 amino acids: CASSQDWRGNMNTEAFF. The CDR3 DNA sequence: TGCGCCAGCAGCCAAGATTGGCGGGGGAACATGAACACTGAAGCTTTCTTT.